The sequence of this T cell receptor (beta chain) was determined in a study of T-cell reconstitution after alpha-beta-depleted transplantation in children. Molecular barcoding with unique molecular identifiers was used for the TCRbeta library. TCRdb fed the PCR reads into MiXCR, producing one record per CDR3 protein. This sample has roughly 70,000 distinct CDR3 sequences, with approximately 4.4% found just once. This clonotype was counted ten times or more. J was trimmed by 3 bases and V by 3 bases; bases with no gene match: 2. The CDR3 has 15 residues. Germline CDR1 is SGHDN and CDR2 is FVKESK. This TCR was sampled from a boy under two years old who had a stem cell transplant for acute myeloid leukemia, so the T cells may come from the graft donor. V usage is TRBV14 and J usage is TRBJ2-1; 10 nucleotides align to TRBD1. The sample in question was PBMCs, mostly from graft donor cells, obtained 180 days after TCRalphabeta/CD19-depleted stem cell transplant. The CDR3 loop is CASSQGTGVYNEQFF. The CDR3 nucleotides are TGTGCCAGCAGCCAGGGGACAGGGGTCTACAATGAGCAGTTCTTC.